This T cell receptor beta chain originates from a study of blood T cell repertoires in COVID-19. For the study at large: From T cells, B-cell-depleted T cells, or PBMCs came the material, which was cDNA or gDNA.

This CDR3 is built from 15 residues. Unmatched junction bases numbered 7, after V lost 5 bases and J lost 9 bases. CDR1 is MGHRA, CDR2 YSYEKL, per germline. Original methodology: Estimation of nucleated cell counts relied on the amplification of reference gene primers. Produced via immunoSEQ multiplex PCR; TCRdb's table is partial and in-frame only. V, J and clone size derive from that table, while D and trimming were established from the DNA sequence. The sample yields approximately 250,000 clones, about 91% seen once. The study drew participants aged about 18 to 89 years from some 23 US areas. Participant reports of clinical history set cohort assignment.

The sample taken for sequencing was PBMCs or T cells enriched from blood (not recorded which). The sequence was obtained from a woman in her 40s with acute COVID-19. The chain employs TRBV4-1 and TRBJ2-1, with 13 bases matching TRBD2. The CDR3 reads CASSSTSGREGEQFF. Here the CDR3 DNA reads TGCGCCAGCAGCTCTACTAGCGGGAGGGAAGGTGAGCAGTTCTTC.